These T cell receptor beta chains were read from a single sample in a study of blood T cell repertoires in COVID-19. The data were produced by immunoSEQ multiplex PCR, yet TCRdb's version contains in-frame clones alone and is incomplete. The table includes about 98,000 clones, 82% detected once. The sequenced sample consisted of peripheral blood. The receptor set was obtained from a man between 70 and 80 years old with active or convalescent COVID-19. Each CDR3 is given with its conserved first and last residue. The order of the fields is V gene, D gene, J gene, clone size, CDR3 protein, CDR3 DNA. D genes are given only for firm matches. Some rows have no size entry. The others give once, few or many, or a class for an expanded clone.

V gene: TRBV5-8; D gene: -; J gene: TRBJ1-1; clone size: few; CDR3 protein: CASSLAFGRGPNTEAFF; CDR3 DNA: TGTGCCAGCAGCTTGGCCTTTGGACGAGGGCCGAACACTGAAGCTTTCTTT
V gene: TRBV10-1; D gene: -; J gene: TRBJ2-1; clone size: few; CDR3 protein: CASSSQNEQFF; CDR3 DNA: TGCGCCAGCAGTTCGCAGAATGAGCAGTTCTTC
V gene: TRBV25-1; D gene: -; J gene: TRBJ1-5; clone size: -; CDR3 protein: CASSHQGINQPQHF; CDR3 DNA: TGTGCCAGCAGTCACCAGGGGATCAATCAGCCCCAGCATTTT
V gene: TRBV18; D gene: TRBD1; J gene: TRBJ2-5; clone size: -; CDR3 protein: CASARDRAGETQYF; CDR3 DNA: TGTGCCAGCGCCCGGGACAGGGCTGGAGAGACCCAGTACTTC
V gene: TRBV30; D gene: -; J gene: TRBJ1-6; clone size: -; CDR3 protein: CAWSRTAGSGYNSPLHF; CDR3 DNA: TGTGCCTGGAGTAGAACGGCAGGGTCGGGCTATAATTCACCCCTCCACTTT
V gene: TRBV27; D gene: -; J gene: TRBJ2-2; clone size: -; CDR3 protein: CASSFRLEATGELFF; CDR3 DNA: TGTGCCAGCAGTTTTAGACTAGAAGCAACCGGGGAGCTGTTTTTT
V gene: TRBV29-1; D gene: TRBD2; J gene: TRBJ2-1; clone size: -; CDR3 protein: CSLREGRGTYNEQFF; CDR3 DNA: TGCAGCCTGAGGGAGGGGCGGGGAACCTACAATGAGCAGTTCTTC
V gene: TRBV6-2/TRBV6-3; D gene: TRBD2; J gene: TRBJ2-3; clone size: few; CDR3 protein: CASSYSLSGGDWDTQYF; CDR3 DNA: TGTGCCAGCAGTTACTCCCTTAGCGGGGGGGACTGGGATACGCAGTATTTT
V gene: TRBV6-5; D gene: TRBD1; J gene: TRBJ1-1; clone size: -; CDR3 protein: CASSRDRLNTEAFF; CDR3 DNA: TGTGCCAGCAGTCGGGACAGATTGAACACTGAAGCTTTCTTT
V gene: TRBV27; D gene: TRBD2; J gene: TRBJ2-3; clone size: -; CDR3 protein: CATSTELAATDTQYF; CDR3 DNA: TGTGCCACCAGTACTGAACTAGCGGCCACAGATACGCAGTATTTT
V gene: TRBV12-3/TRBV12-4; D gene: TRBD1; J gene: TRBJ2-5; clone size: -; CDR3 protein: CASSLGTGETQYF; CDR3 DNA: TGTGCCAGCAGTCTTGGGACAGGAGAGACCCAGTACTTC
V gene: TRBV7-9; D gene: TRBD1; J gene: TRBJ2-1; clone size: -; CDR3 protein: CASSSRDRAGNEQFF; CDR3 DNA: TGTGCCAGCAGCTCCCGGGACAGGGCGGGCAATGAGCAGTTCTTC
V gene: TRBV5-4; D gene: TRBD2; J gene: TRBJ2-1; clone size: -; CDR3 protein: CASSLGLAGDEQFF; CDR3 DNA: TGTGCCAGCAGTCTCGGACTAGCGGGGGATGAGCAGTTCTTC
V gene: TRBV19; D gene: TRBD1; J gene: TRBJ2-5; clone size: -; CDR3 protein: CASSRTQGASETQYF; CDR3 DNA: TGTGCCAGTAGTAGAACGCAGGGGGCATCGGAGACCCAGTACTTC
V gene: TRBV7-8; D gene: -; J gene: TRBJ2-1; clone size: -; CDR3 protein: CASSPREGPYNEQFF; CDR3 DNA: TGTGCCAGCAGCCCCCGGGAAGGCCCCTACAATGAGCAGTTCTTC